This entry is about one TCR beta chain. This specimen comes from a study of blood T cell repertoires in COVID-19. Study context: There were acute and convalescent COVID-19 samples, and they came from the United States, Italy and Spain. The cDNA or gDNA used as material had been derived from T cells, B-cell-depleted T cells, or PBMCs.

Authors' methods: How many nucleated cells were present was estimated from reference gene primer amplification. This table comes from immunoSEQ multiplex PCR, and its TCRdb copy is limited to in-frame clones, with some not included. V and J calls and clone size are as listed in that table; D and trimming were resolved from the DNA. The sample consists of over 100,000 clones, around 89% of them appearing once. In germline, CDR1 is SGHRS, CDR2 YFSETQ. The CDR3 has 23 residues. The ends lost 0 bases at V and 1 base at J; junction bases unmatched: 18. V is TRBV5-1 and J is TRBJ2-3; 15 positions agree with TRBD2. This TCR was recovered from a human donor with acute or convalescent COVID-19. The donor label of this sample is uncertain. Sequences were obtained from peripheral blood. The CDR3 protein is CASSLALTGTSGRRRGGTDTQYF. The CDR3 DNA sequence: TGCGCCAGCAGCTTGGCCTTAACCGGGACTAGCGGGAGGCGTCGTGGGGGCACAGATACGCAGTATTTT.